A selection of T cell receptor beta chains follows, all from one sample in a study of T cell repertoires in cytomegalovirus infection. MiXCR, applied by TCRdb to the reads, yields one record per CDR3 protein. The sample yields 270,000 or so distinct CDR3 sequences, about 15% seen once. The sequencing sample was made of CD8+ T cells from PBMCs. The receptors stem from a human donor in good health (CMV status not recorded). Some clones in this sample may be carry-over from other donors' samples. Both conserved end residues are part of each CDR3. A D gene is named only where the DNA matches it firmly. Only some rows state a clone size, as once, few, many or a class for expanded clones.

size: few; D: -; J: TRBJ2-5; V: TRBV2; CDR3: CASSGGTVGPYYQETQYF; DNA: TGTGCCAGCAGTGGAGGGACGGTAGGGCCCTATTATCAAGAGACCCAGTACTTC
size: -; D: -; J: TRBJ1-1; V: TRBV29-1; CDR3: CSAWGTEAFF; DNA: TGCAGCGCCTGGGGGACTGAAGCTTTCTTT
size: few; D: -; J: TRBJ2-7; V: TRBV20-1; CDR3: CSARDPGDPHEQYF; DNA: TGCAGTGCTAGAGATCCTGGGGATCCCCACGAGCAGTACTTC
size: many; D: -; J: TRBJ2-7; V: TRBV7-2; CDR3: CASSSWDPPSYEQYF; DNA: TGTGCCAGCAGCTCCTGGGATCCTCCTTCCTACGAGCAGTACTTC
size: -; D: TRBD1; J: TRBJ2-7; V: TRBV5-1; CDR3: CASSSDPQGAYEQYF; DNA: TGCGCCAGCAGCTCAGACCCACAGGGGGCCTACGAGCAGTACTTC
size: few; D: -; J: TRBJ2-7; V: TRBV29-1; CDR3: CSVEATGSSYEQYF; DNA: TGCAGCGTTGAAGCGACTGGTAGCTCCTACGAGCAGTACTTC
size: many; D: TRBD1; J: TRBJ2-7; V: TRBV7-9; CDR3: CASSPETGLYEQYF; DNA: TGTGCCAGCAGCCCAGAGACAGGGCTCTACGAGCAGTACTTC
size: -; D: -; J: TRBJ1-1; V: TRBV13; CDR3: CASSPVRRSPSEAFF; DNA: TGTGCCAGCAGCCCCGTCCGGCGGTCTCCATCTGAAGCTTTCTTT
size: -; D: TRBD1; J: TRBJ1-1; V: TRBV12-3/TRBV12-4; CDR3: CASSLAQGEAFF; DNA: TGTGCCAGCAGTTTAGCGCAGGGGGAGGCTTTCTTT
size: -; D: TRBD2; J: TRBJ2-7; V: TRBV28; CDR3: CASSFDRGGFYEQYF; DNA: TGTGCCAGCAGTTTCGACCGGGGGGGATTCTACGAGCAGTACTTC
size: -; D: TRBD2; J: TRBJ2-2; V: TRBV7-6; CDR3: CASSPALAGAENTGELFF; DNA: TGTGCCAGCAGCCCCGCCCTAGCGGGGGCCGAGAACACCGGGGAGCTGTTTTTT
size: many; D: -; J: TRBJ2-5; V: TRBV6-6; CDR3: CASSYVAVEETQYF; DNA: TGTGCCAGCAGTTACGTCGCGGTTGAGGAGACCCAGTACTTC
size: many; D: -; J: TRBJ2-7; V: TRBV7-6; CDR3: CASSFTGNEQYF; DNA: TGTGCCAGCAGCTTTACAGGGAACGAGCAGTACTTC
size: few; D: -; J: TRBJ2-2; V: TRBV4-1; CDR3: CASSHGRDTGELFF; DNA: TGCGCCAGCAGCCACGGCAGAGACACCGGGGAGCTGTTTTTT
size: -; D: TRBD1; J: TRBJ1-1; V: TRBV4-3; CDR3: CASSPDRELLLNTEASF; DNA: TGCGCCAGCAGTCCAGACAGGGAGTTACTCCTGAACACTGAAGCTTCCTTT
size: -; D: TRBD1; J: TRBJ1-1; V: TRBV2; CDR3: CASSDRGQRRAFF; DNA: TGTGCCAGCAGTGACAGGGGGCAACGGCGAGCTTTCTTT
size: few; D: -; J: TRBJ2-7; V: TRBV6-2/TRBV6-3; CDR3: CASSYDRREQYF; DNA: TGTGCCAGCAGTTACGATCGCAGGGAGCAGTACTTC
size: few; D: -; J: TRBJ2-1; V: TRBV6-2/TRBV6-3; CDR3: CASSYSLEQFF; DNA: TGTGCCAGCAGTTACTCGCTTGAGCAGTTCTTC
size: -; D: -; J: TRBJ1-5; V: TRBV19; CDR3: CASSSWDTNQPQHF; DNA: TGTGCCAGTAGTTCATGGGACACTAATCAGCCCCAGCATTTT